This T cell receptor (beta chain) derives from a study of OX40 agonist ivuxolimab in advanced cancers. Profiling relied on immunoSEQ multiplex PCR, and the TCRdb table lists in-frame clones only, not all of them. The sample has tens of thousands of clones, roughly 91% seen once; the top ten hold 14%. Between the trimmed V and J ends, which lost 2 bases and 3 bases, there was a span of 20 bases. This CDR3 comprises 18 residues. Germline assignment: CDR1 SGHAT and CDR2 FQNNGV. General observations from the study: There were, on average, more expanded clones in CD8+ T cells than in CD4+. The study found among the lowest clonal expansion in partial responders at 0.1-3.0 mg/kg. Blood T cells, both CD4+ and CD8+, expanded clonally by week 6 at 0.1 to 3.0 mg/kg.

A note on this clone: What it binds is not known.

The TCR originated in an adult with an advanced solid tumor such as melanoma, head and neck, liver or kidney cancer. The gene calls are TRBV11-2 and TRBJ2-1; D possibly corresponds to TRBD2 (5 bases). This material consisted of CD4+ or CD8+ T cells sorted from blood, taken in a trial of the OX40 agonist ivuxolimab. The DNA of the CDR3 is TGTGCCAGCAGCTTATCGGATGAGCGGACCCAACTCTACAATGAGCAGTTCTTC. Translated, it gives CASSLSDERTQLYNEQFF.